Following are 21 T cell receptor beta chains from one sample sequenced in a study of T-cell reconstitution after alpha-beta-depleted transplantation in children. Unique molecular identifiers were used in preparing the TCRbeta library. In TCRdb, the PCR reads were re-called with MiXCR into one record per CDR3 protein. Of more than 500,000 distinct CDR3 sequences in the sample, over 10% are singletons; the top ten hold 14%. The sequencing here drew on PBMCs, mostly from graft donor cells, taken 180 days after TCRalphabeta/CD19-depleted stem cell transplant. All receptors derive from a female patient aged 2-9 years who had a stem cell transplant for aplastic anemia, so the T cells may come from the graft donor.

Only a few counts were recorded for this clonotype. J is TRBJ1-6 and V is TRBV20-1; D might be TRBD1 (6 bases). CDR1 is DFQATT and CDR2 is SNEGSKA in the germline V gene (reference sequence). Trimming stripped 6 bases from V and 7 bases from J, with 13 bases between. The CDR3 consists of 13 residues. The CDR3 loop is CSARTGNNSPLHF. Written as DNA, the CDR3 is TGCAGTGCACGAACAGGGAACAATTCACCCCTCCACTTT.

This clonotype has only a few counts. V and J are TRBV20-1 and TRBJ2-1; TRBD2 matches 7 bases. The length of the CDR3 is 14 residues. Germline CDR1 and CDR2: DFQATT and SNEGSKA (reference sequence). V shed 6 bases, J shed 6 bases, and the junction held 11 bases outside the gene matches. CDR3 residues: CSAPVRGRGNEQFF. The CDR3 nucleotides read TGCAGTGCCCCTGTGCGGGGGAGGGGCAATGAGCAGTTCTTC.

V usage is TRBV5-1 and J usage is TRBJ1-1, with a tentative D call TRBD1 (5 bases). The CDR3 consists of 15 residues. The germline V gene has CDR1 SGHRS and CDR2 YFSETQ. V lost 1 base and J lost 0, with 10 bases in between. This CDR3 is CASSLSRQMNTEAFF. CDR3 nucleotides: TGCGCCAGCAGCTTGAGTCGACAGATGAACACTGAAGCTTTCTTT.

CDR3 sequence reads: CASSIPGQGGETQYF. The CDR3 DNA reads TGTGCCAGTAGTATCCCGGGACAGGGCGGAGAGACCCAGTACTTC. The gene calls are TRBV19 and TRBJ2-5, with 9 bases matching TRBD1. Trimming cost V 3 bases and J 4 bases; bases outside gene matches: 6. CDR1 and CDR2 (germline): LNHDA, SQIVND (reference sequence). This CDR3 region has 15 residues.

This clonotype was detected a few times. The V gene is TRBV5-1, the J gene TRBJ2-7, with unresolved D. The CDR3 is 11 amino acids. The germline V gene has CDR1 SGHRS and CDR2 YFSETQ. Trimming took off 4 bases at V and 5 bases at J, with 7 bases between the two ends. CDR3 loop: CASSTLNEQYF. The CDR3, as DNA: TGCGCCAGCAGCACGCTTAACGAGCAGTACTTC.

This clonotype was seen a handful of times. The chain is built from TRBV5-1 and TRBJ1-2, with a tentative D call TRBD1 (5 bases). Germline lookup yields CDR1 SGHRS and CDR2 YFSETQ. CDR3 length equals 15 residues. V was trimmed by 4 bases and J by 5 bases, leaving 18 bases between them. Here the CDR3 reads CASSPGAGSGYGYTF. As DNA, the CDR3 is TGCGCCAGCAGCCCCGGGGCCGGTTCCGGGTATGGCTACACCTTC. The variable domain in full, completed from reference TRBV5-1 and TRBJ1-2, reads KAGVTQTPRYLIKTRGQQVTLSCSPISGHRSVSWYQQTPGQGLQFLFEYFSETQRNKGNFPGRFSGRQFSNSRSEMNVSTLELGDSALYLCASSPGAGSGYGYTFGSGTRLTVV.

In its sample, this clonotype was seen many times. The CDR3 protein is CSVVRENTGELFF. CDR3 DNA sequence: TGCAGCGTTGTTAGGGAAAACACCGGGGAGCTGTTTTTT. The chain carries TRBV29-1 and TRBJ2-2; no clear D gene. Germline V gene data show CDR1 as SQVTM and CDR2 as ANQGSEA. Trimming removed 4 bases at V and 2 bases at J, with 8 bases between. This CDR3 has 13 residues.

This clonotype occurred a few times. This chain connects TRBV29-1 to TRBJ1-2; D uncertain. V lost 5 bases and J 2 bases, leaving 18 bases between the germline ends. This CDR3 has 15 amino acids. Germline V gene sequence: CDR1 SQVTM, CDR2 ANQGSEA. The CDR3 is CSVPHPYAENYGYTF. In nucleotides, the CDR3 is TGCAGCGTTCCACACCCCTATGCAGAGAACTATGGCTACACCTTC.

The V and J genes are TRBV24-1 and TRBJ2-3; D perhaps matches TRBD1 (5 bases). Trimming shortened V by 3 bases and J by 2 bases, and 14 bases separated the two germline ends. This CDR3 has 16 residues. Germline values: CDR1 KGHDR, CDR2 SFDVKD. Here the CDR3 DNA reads TGTGCCACCAGTGATCACACCCGACAGACCACAGATACGCAGTATTTT. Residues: CATSDHTRQTTDTQYF.

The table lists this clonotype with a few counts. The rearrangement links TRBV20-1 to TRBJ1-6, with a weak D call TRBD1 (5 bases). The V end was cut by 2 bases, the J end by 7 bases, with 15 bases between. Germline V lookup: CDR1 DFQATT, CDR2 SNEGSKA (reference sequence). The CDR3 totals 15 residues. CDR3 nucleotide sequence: TGCAGTGCTAGATTACCCGGGACGGTGAATTCACCCCTCCACTTT. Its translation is CSARLPGTVNSPLHF.

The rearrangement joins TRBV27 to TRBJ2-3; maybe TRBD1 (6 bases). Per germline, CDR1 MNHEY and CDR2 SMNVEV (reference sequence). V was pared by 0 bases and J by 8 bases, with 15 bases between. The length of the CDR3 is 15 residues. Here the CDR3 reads CASSLSQGMAATQYF. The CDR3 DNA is TGTGCCAGCAGTTTATCTCAGGGGATGGCAGCTACGCAGTATTTT.

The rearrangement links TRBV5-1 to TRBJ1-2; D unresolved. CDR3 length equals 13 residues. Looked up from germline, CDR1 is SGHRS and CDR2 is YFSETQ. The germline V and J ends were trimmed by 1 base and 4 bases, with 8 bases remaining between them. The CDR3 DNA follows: TGCGCCAGCAGCTTGACGGAGGGCTATGGCTACACCTTC. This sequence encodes CASSLTEGYGYTF.

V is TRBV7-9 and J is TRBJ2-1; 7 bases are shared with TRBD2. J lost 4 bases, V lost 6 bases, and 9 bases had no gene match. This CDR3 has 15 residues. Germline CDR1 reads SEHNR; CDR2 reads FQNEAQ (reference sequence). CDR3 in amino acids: CASSPTSSPYNEQFF. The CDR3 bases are TGTGCCAGCAGTCCGACTAGCTCTCCTTACAATGAGCAGTTCTTC.

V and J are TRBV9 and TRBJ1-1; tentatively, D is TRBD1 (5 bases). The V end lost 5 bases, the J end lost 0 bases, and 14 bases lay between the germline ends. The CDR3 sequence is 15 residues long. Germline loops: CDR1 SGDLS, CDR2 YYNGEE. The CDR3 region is CASRPGTGMNTEAFF. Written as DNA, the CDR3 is TGTGCCAGCAGACCGGGGACGGGCATGAACACTGAAGCTTTCTTT.

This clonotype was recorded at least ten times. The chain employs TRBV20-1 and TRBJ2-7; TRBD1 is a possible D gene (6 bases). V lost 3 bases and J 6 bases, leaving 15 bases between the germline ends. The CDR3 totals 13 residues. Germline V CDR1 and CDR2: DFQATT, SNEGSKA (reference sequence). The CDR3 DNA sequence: TGCAGTGCTAGGAGTCTGGACAGCATCGAGCAGTACTTC. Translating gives CSARSLDSIEQYF.

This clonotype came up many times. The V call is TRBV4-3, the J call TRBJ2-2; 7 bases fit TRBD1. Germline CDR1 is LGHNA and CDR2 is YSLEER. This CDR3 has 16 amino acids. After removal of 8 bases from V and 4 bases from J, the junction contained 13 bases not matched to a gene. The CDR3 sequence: CASGLNRAGGTGELFF. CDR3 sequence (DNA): TGCGCCAGCGGCCTAAACCGGGCAGGGGGCACCGGGGAGCTGTTTTTT.

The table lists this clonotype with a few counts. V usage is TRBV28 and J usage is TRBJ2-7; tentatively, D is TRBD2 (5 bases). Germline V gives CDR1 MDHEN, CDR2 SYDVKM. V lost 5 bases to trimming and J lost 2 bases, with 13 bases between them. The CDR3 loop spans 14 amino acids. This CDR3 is CASSLRGTPYEQYF. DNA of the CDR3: TGTGCCAGCAGTCTCCGGGGTACCCCCTACGAGCAGTACTTC.

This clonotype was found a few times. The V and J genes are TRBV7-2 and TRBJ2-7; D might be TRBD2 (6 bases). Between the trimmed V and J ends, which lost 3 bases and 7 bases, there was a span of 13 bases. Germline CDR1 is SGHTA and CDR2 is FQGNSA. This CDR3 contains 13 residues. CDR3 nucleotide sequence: TGTGCCAGCAGCTTTGGTCCCGCGGGGGAGCAGTACGTC. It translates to CASSFGPAGEQYV.

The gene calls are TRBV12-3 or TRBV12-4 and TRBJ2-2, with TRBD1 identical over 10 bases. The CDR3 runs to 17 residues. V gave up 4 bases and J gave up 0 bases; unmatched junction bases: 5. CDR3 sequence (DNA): TGTGCCAGCAGTTGGGACAGGGGCGACTCGAACACCGGGGAGCTGTTTTTT. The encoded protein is CASSWDRGDSNTGELFF.

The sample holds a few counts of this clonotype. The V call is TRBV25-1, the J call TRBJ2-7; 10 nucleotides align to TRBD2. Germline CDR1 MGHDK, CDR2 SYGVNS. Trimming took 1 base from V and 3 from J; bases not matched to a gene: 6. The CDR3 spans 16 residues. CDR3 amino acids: CASSESILAGVYEQYF. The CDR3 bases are TGTGCCAGCAGTGAATCCATTCTAGCGGGAGTCTACGAGCAGTACTTC.

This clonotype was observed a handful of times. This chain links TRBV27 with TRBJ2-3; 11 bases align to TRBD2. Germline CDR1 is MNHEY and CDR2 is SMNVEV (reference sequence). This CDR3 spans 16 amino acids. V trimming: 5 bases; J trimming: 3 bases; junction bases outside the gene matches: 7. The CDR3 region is CASSPGTSGATDTQYF. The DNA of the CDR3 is TGTGCCAGCAGTCCGGGGACTAGCGGAGCGACAGATACGCAGTATTTT.